Below, one T cell receptor (beta chain) is given with its context. This sample was taken from a study of blood T cell repertoires in COVID-19. Study-level background: PBMCs, B-cell-depleted T cells, or T cells provided the cDNA or gDNA that made up the material.

Those enrolled, adults aged 18 to 89 years, came from 24 US areas. Produced via immunoSEQ multiplex PCR; TCRdb's table is partial and in-frame only. The sample lists some 160,000 clones; roughly 80% were seen once. The CDR3 extends over 15 amino acids. From germline, CDR1 is MGHRA and CDR2 YSYEKL. V lost 5 bases to trimming and J lost 4 bases, with 15 bases between them. The receptor's source is a woman between 40 and 55 years old who had recovered from COVID-19. The chain links TRBV4-1 to TRBJ2-1; weak D call: TRBD2 (7 bases). The sample comprised PBMCs or T cells enriched from blood (not recorded which). CDR3 bases: TGCGCCAGCAGCGTACGGACAGCGGGATACAATGAGCAGTTCTTC. It yields the protein CASSVRTAGYNEQFF.